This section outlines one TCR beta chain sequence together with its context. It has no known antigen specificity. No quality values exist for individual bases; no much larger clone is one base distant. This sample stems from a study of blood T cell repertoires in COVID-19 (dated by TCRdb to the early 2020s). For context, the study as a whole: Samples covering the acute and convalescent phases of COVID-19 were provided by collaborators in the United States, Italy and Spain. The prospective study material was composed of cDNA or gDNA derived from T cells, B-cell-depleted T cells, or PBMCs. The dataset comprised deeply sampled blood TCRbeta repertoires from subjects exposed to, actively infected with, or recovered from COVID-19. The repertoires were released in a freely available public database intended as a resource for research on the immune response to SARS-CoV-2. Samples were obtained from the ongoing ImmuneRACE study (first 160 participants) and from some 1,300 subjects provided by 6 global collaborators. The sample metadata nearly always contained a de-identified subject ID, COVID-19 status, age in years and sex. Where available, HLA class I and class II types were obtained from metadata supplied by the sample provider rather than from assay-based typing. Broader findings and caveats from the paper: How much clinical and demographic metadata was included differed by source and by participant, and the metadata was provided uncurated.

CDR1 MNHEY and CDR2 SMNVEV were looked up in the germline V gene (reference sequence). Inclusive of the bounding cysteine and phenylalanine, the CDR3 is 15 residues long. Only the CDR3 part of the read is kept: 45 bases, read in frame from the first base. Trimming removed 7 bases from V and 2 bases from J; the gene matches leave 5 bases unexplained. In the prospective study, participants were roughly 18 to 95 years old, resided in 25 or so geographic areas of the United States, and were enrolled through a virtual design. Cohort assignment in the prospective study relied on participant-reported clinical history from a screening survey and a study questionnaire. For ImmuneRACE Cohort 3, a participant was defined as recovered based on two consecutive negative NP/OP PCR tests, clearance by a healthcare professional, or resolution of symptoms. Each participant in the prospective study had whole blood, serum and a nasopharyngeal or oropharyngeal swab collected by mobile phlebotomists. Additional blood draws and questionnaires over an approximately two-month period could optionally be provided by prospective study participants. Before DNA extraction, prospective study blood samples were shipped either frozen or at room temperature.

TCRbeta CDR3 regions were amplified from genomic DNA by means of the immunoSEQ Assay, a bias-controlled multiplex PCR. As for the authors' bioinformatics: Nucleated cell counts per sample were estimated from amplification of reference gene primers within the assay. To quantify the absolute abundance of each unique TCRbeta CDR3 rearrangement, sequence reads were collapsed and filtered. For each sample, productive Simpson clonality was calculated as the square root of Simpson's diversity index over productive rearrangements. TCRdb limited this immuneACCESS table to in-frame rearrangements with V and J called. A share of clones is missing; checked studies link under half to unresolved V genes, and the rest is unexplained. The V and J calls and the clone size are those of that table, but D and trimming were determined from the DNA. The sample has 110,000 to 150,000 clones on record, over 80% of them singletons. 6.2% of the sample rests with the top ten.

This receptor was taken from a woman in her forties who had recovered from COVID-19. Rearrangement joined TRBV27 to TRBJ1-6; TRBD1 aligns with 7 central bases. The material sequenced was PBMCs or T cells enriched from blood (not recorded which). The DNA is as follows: TGTGCCAGCACCCCACAGGGGACCTATAATTCACCCCTCCACTTT. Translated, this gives CASTPQGTYNSPLHF.